This is a list of T cell receptor beta chains from one sample in a study of T cells in Graves' hyperthyroidism and ophthalmopathy. MiXCR was run by TCRdb on the multiplex PCR reads, yielding one entry per CDR3 protein. Of 550,000 to 600,000 distinct CDR3 sequences detected, 15% to 20% appear once; the ten largest clones hold roughly 18%. Specimen: blood. The source is a woman aged 18-29 years with Graves' hyperthyroidism. Each CDR3 is given with its conserved first and last residue. D genes are given only for firm matches. Part of the rows lack a size; the others show once, few, many or a class for expanded clones.

>many|TRBJ2-7|TRBV11-3|-
CASSLASQGGEQYF
TGTGCCAGCAGCTTAGCCTCCCAGGGGGGCGAGCAGTACTTC
>-|TRBJ1-5|TRBV2|TRBD1
CASSEARGQLSNQPQHF
TGTGCCAGCAGTGAAGCCCGGGGACAGCTTAGCAATCAGCCCCAGCATTTT
>many|TRBJ2-5|TRBV14|-
CASSQEFGGVETQYF
TGTGCCAGCAGCCAAGAATTCGGCGGCGTAGAGACCCAGTACTTC
>few|TRBJ1-2|TRBV20-1|TRBD1
CSASATGGSGYTF
TGCAGTGCTAGCGCGACAGGGGGAAGTGGCTACACCTTC
>few|TRBJ2-1|TRBV19|-
CASSPRSEVAGEQFF
TGTGCCAGTAGTCCCCGATCTGAGGTAGCCGGTGAGCAGTTCTTC
>many|TRBJ2-7|TRBV5-1|-
CASSLVPRGGTYEQYF
TGCGCCAGCAGCTTGGTTCCTCGTGGAGGGACCTACGAGCAGTACTTC
>many|TRBJ2-7|TRBV20-1|TRBD2
CSAKGLAGGYEQYF
TGCAGTGCAAAGGGACTAGCGGGAGGGTACGAGCAGTACTTC
>-|TRBJ2-4|TRBV2|TRBD2
CASSGSGTSAKNIQYF
TGTGCCAGCAGTGGATCCGGGACTAGTGCCAAAAACATTCAGTACTTC
>many|TRBJ2-1|TRBV7-3|-
CASSVGADNEQFF
TGTGCCAGCAGCGTCGGCGCAGACAATGAGCAGTTCTTC
>many|TRBJ2-3|TRBV12-3/TRBV12-4|-
CASSLAYTDTQYF
TGTGCCAGCAGTTTAGCGTACACAGATACGCAGTATTTT
>few|TRBJ1-1|TRBV19|-
CASSGRQNTEAFF
TGTGCCAGTAGTGGGAGACAGAACACTGAAGCTTTCTTT
>-|TRBJ1-2|TRBV7-2|-
CASSLGPAPQGGGYTF
TGTGCCAGCAGCTTAGGCCCGGCCCCACAGGGAGGTGGCTACACCTTC
>few|TRBJ2-7|TRBV3-1|-
CASSQSAGLSEQYF
TGTGCCAGCAGCCAGAGCGCGGGACTCTCCGAGCAGTACTTC
>many|TRBJ2-3|TRBV7-8|TRBD2
CASSLGVVAGAKHPSTDTQYF
TGTGCCAGCAGCTTAGGGGTGGTAGCGGGGGCGAAGCATCCTAGCACAGATACGCAGTATTTT
>many|TRBJ2-3|TRBV11-3|TRBD2
CASSIKLAGSGDTQYF
TGTGCCAGCAGCATCAAACTAGCGGGGTCCGGAGATACGCAGTATTTT
>few|TRBJ2-3|TRBV20-1|-
CSADPHIDTQYF
TGCAGTGCTGACCCTCATATTGATACGCAGTATTTT
>many|TRBJ1-2|TRBV12-3/TRBV12-4|-
CASSLVGGDNYGYTF
TGTGCCAGCAGTTTAGTGGGGGGAGATAACTATGGCTACACCTTC
>few|TRBJ1-2|TRBV12-3/TRBV12-4|TRBD1
CASRGQGGGYTF
TGTGCCAGCAGAGGACAGGGCGGGGGCTACACCTTC
>-|TRBJ1-1|TRBV29-1|-
CSVSTTMNTEAFF
TGCAGCGTTTCGACAACCATGAACACTGAAGCTTTCTTT
>few|TRBJ2-5|TRBV5-1|TRBD2
CASSLSSGSSETQYF
TGCGCCAGCAGCTTATCCAGCGGGAGTTCGGAGACCCAGTACTTC
>many|TRBJ2-3|TRBV20-1|TRBD2
CSAGSGLAATKVTDTQYF
TGCAGTGCTGGTTCAGGACTAGCGGCAACTAAGGTCACAGATACGCAGTATTTT
>many|TRBJ1-5|TRBV6-4|TRBD1
CASSATGDNQPQHF
TGTGCCAGCAGTGCGACAGGGGATAATCAGCCCCAGCATTTT
>many|TRBJ2-1|TRBV6-2/TRBV6-3|-
CASSYGSGTYYNEQFF
TGTGCCAGCAGTTACGGATCCGGGACATACTACAATGAGCAGTTCTTC
>many|TRBJ1-1|TRBV20-1|-
CSARDRRKMNTEAFF
TGCAGTGCTAGAGATCGACGCAAGATGAACACTGAAGCTTTCTTT
>few|TRBJ1-2|TRBV9|-
CASSVDDPPNYGYTF
TGTGCCAGCAGCGTAGATGATCCCCCGAACTATGGCTACACCTTC
>many|TRBJ2-6|TRBV12-3/TRBV12-4|-
CASSYPGTGKLFGANVLTF
TGTGCCAGCAGTTATCCGGGCACAGGGAAGCTCTTTGGGGCCAACGTCCTGACTTTC
>few|TRBJ2-6|TRBV18|-
CASSSWTASGANVLTF
TGTGCCAGCTCAAGTTGGACAGCCTCTGGGGCCAACGTCCTGACTTTC
>many|TRBJ2-1|TRBV27|-
CASSLRLGPAVNEQFF
TGTGCCAGCAGTTTACGACTAGGACCTGCGGTGAATGAGCAGTTCTTC
>-|TRBJ2-1|TRBV7-2|TRBD1
CASSPQGDGNEQFF
TGTGCCAGCAGCCCTCAGGGGGATGGGAATGAGCAGTTCTTC
>many|TRBJ2-1|TRBV12-3/TRBV12-4|TRBD2
CASSWTSGRANEQFF
TGTGCCAGCAGTTGGACTAGCGGGAGGGCAAATGAGCAGTTCTTC
>-|TRBJ1-2|TRBV19|-
CAVMGRDRNYGYTF
TGTGCCGTAATGGGAAGGGATCGGAACTATGGCTACACCTTC
>few|TRBJ1-3|TRBV6-5|-
CASSYGVTSGNTIYF
TGTGCCAGCAGTTATGGGGTAACCTCTGGAAACACCATATATTTT
>few|TRBJ2-1|TRBV20-1|-
CIPGLFYNEQFF
TGCATCCCGGGACTTTTCTACAATGAGCAGTTCTTC
>-|TRBJ2-5|TRBV20-1|TRBD2
CSARVPRGGVQETQYF
TGCAGTGCTAGAGTACCCCGCGGGGGGGTACAAGAGACCCAGTACTTC
>many|TRBJ2-7|TRBV2|TRBD2
CASSWTSGRAGEQYF
TGTGCCAGCAGTTGGACTAGCGGGAGGGCCGGGGAGCAGTACTTC
>-|TRBJ2-6|TRBV24-1|-
CATSDLKGAGANVLTF
TGTGCCACCAGTGATTTGAAGGGGGCTGGGGCCAACGTCCTGACTTTC
>many|TRBJ2-1|TRBV20-1|-
CSASGGQGRGTYNEQFF
TGCAGTGCTAGCGGTGGCCAGGGGCGGGGGACCTACAATGAGCAGTTCTTC
>many|TRBJ1-6|TRBV20-1|-
CSAKGNSPLHF
TGCAGTGCTAAAGGGAATTCACCCCTCCACTTT
>few|TRBJ2-3|TRBV20-1|TRBD2
CSASFWGGDADTQYF
TGCAGTGCTAGTTTCTGGGGGGGAGATGCAGATACGCAGTATTTT
>once|TRBJ2-1|TRBV7-8|-
CASSQDYLPGLPYNEQFF
TGTGCCAGCAGCCAGGATTACTTGCCGGGACTTCCTTACAATGAGCAGTTCTTC
>many|TRBJ2-7|TRBV12-3/TRBV12-4|-
CASSRPNHVYEQYF
TGTGCCAGCAGTCGTCCTAACCATGTCTACGAGCAGTACTTC
>many|TRBJ1-3|TRBV2|TRBD1
CASSPSLPGQGAGNTIYF
TGTGCCAGCAGCCCAAGCCTTCCGGGACAGGGGGCTGGAAACACCATATATTTT
>-|TRBJ1-1|TRBV20-1|-
CSAREGSMNTEAFF
TGCAGTGCTAGAGAGGGGTCCATGAACACTGAAGCTTTCTTT
>few|TRBJ1-2|TRBV6-1|TRBD1
CASSPNPTGANGYTF
TGTGCCAGCAGCCCAAACCCAACAGGGGCGAATGGCTACACCTTC
>few|TRBJ2-2|TRBV4-3|-
CASSQEAGFTGELFF
TGCGCCAGCAGCCAAGAGGCAGGATTCACCGGGGAGCTGTTTTTT
>-|TRBJ1-4|TRBV14|-
CASSQRQGWEKLFF
TGTGCCAGCAGCCAACGGCAGGGCTGGGAAAAACTGTTTTTT
>-|TRBJ1-5|TRBV12-3/TRBV12-4|-
CASSTRLQGGSNRPQHF
TGTGCCAGCAGTACCCGTCTACAGGGAGGTAGCAATCGGCCCCAGCATTTT
>few|TRBJ1-6|TRBV7-3|-
CASSPGGIPSPLHF
TGTGCCAGCAGCCCGGGGGGGATTCCTTCACCCCTCCACTTT
>many|TRBJ2-7|TRBV28|TRBD1
CASSLPDRSCEQYF
TGTGCCAGCAGTCTACCGGACAGGAGCTGCGAGCAGTACTTC
>few|TRBJ1-6|TRBV12-5|-
CASGSRQTYNSPLHF
TGTGCTAGTGGTTCCAGACAAACCTATAATTCACCCCTCCACTTT
>many|TRBJ2-7|TRBV12-3/TRBV12-4|TRBD2
CASSASGRRSYEQYF
TGTGCCAGCAGTGCGAGCGGGAGACGCTCCTACGAGCAGTACTTC
>-|TRBJ1-5|TRBV5-5|TRBD1
CASSNGPGQGVQPQHF
TGTGCCAGCAGCAACGGTCCGGGACAGGGGGTTCAGCCCCAGCATTTT
>many|TRBJ2-7|TRBV6-2/TRBV6-3|TRBD1
CASQTGQEIYEQYF
TGTGCCAGCCAAACGGGACAGGAGATCTACGAGCAGTACTTC
>many|TRBJ2-3|TRBV2|TRBD1
CASKKGAMDTDTQYF
TGTGCCAGCAAGAAGGGGGCCATGGACACAGATACGCAGTATTTT
>many|TRBJ2-3|TRBV5-1|-
CASSLGESTDTQYF
TGCGCCAGCAGCTTGGGTGAGAGCACAGATACGCAGTATTTT
>few|TRBJ2-3|TRBV5-1|TRBD2
CASSLGLVGGYGDTQYF
TGCGCCAGCAGCCTGGGACTAGTAGGGGGGTATGGAGATACGCAGTATTTT
>few|TRBJ1-2|TRBV7-9|-
CASSLARVRNYGYTF
TGTGCCAGCAGCTTAGCGCGCGTCAGAAACTATGGCTACACCTTC
>many|TRBJ2-5|TRBV20-1|-
CSAKTPEETQYF
TGCAGTGCCAAAACTCCCGAAGAGACCCAGTACTTC
>-|TRBJ2-5|TRBV12-3/TRBV12-4|-
CASSLRSGSRVQETQYF
TGTGCCAGCAGTTTAAGGAGTGGATCCCGGGTACAAGAGACCCAGTACTTC
>-|TRBJ2-2|TRBV24-1|-
CATSVKGSGELFF
TGTGCCACCAGTGTAAAGGGTTCCGGGGAGCTGTTTTTT